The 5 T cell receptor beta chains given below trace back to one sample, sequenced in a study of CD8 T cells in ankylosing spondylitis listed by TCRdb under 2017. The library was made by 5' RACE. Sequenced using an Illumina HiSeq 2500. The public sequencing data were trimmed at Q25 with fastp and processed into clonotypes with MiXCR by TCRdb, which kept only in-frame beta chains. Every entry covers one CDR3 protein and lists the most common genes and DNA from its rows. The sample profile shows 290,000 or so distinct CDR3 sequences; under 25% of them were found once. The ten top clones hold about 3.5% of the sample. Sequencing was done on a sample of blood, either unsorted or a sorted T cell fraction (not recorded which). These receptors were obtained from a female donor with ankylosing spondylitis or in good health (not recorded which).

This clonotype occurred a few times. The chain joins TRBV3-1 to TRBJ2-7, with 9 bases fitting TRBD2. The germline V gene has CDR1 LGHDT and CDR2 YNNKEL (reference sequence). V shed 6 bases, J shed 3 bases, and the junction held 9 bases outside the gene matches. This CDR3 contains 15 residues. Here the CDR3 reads CASSSGTSNFYEQYF. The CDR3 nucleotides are TGTGCCAGCAGTTCCGGGACTAGCAACTTCTACGAGCAGTACTTC.

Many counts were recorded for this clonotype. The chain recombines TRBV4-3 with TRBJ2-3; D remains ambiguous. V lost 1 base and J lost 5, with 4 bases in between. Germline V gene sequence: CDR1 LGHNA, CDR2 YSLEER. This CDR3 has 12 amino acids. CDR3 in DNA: TGCGCCAGCAGCCAAGCAGGAGATACGCAGTATTTT. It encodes CASSQAGDTQYF.

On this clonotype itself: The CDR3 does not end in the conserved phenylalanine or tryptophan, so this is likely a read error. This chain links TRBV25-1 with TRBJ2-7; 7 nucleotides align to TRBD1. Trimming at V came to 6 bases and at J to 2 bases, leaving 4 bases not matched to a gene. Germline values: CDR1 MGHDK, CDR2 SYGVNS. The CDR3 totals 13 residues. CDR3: CASSQGVPYEQYY. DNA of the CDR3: TGTGCCAGCAGCCAGGGGGTTCCCTACGAGCAGTACTAC.

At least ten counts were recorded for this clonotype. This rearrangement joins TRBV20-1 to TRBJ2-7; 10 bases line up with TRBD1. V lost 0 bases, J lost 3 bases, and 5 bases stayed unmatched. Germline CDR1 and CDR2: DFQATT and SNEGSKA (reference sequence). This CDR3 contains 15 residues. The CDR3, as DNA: TGCAGTGCTAGAGATTGGACAGGGGGGCACTACGAGCAGTACTTC. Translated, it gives CSARDWTGGHYEQYF.

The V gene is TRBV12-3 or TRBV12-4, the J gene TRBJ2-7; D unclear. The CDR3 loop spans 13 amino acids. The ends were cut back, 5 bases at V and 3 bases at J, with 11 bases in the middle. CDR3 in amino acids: CASSSPYSYEQYF. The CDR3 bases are TGTGCCAGCAGTAGCCCATATAGCTACGAGCAGTACTTC.